The clone carrying this T cell receptor (beta chain) was detected a few times. Its antigen is not known. Template switching added a universal primer site, and cDNA bore unique molecular identifiers. TCRdb re-called the 5' RACE reads through MiXCR, storing one row per CDR3 protein. The repertoire has 450,000 to 650,000 distinct CDR3 sequences, 12% to 15% of them found once; the top ten carry roughly 0.43%. Trimming cost V 3 bases and J 2 bases; bases outside gene matches: 7. This CDR3 has 16 residues. This record belongs to a study of identical twins. Findings and caveats of the study: Fewer insertions characterized abundant cord blood beta clonotypes, whereas memory repertoires showed none. There is a chance that invariant MAIT and iNKT cells partially muddied zero-insertion analyses.

Another study also made use of these data, one on yellow fever vaccine responses in identical twins.

The sequenced sample was CD4+ T cells sorted from blood. The clonotype was recovered from a woman aged 18-29 years in good health. V usage is TRBV12-3 or TRBV12-4 and J usage is TRBJ2-1, with 7 bases lining up with TRBD2. CDR3 bases: TGTGCCAGCAGTTTCGAGGGGAGGGGAGCCTACAATGAGCAGTTCTTC. It yields the protein CASSFEGRGAYNEQFF.